The sequence of this TCR beta chain was determined in a study of cytomegalovirus exposure and HLA in healthy donors. In the PCR, 60 Vbeta and 13 Jbeta primers were used. TCRdb keeps only in-frame clones here, not all; method: immunoSEQ multiplex PCR. The sample gives 220,000 or so clones, approximately 78% of which show up once; around 4% is in the top ten. Sequencing was done on a sample of PBMCs. This TCR came from a male donor in good health and CMV-seronegative.

CDR3: CASSVNTNYGYTF. The CDR3, as DNA: TGTGCCAGCAGCGTAAACACTAACTATGGCTACACCTTC. The V call is TRBV9, the J call TRBJ1-2; D is undetermined. The ends were cut back, 1 base at V and 0 bases at J, with 4 bases in the middle. CDR1 is SGDLS, CDR2 YYNGEE, per germline. The CDR3 extends over 13 amino acids.